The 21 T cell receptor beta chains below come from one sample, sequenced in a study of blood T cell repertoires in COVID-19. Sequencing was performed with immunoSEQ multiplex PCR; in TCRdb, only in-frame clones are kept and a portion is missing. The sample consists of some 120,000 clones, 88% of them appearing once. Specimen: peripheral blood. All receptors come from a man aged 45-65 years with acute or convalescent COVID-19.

In DNA, the CDR3 is TGTGCCAGTAGCCCCCTCCGGGGGACCCGCTATCAGCCCCAGCATTTT. The encoded protein is CASSPLRGTRYQPQHF. The genes are TRBV19 and TRBJ1-5; the D gene is possibly TRBD1 (5 bases). Trimming pared 6 bases from V and 5 bases from J, leaving 20 bases between. The CDR3 length is 16 residues. Germline-derived CDR1 and CDR2 are LNHDA and SQIVND (reference sequence).

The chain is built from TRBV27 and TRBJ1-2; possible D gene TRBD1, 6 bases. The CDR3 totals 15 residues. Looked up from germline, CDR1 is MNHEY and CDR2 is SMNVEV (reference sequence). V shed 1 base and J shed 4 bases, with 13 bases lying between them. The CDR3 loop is CASSLLGGGGYGYTF. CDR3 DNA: TGTGCCAGCAGTTTATTGGGGGGAGGGGGCTATGGCTACACCTTC.

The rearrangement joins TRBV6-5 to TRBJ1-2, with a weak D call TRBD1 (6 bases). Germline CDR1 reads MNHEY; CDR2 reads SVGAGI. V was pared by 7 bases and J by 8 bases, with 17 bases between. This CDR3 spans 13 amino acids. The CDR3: CASIATGYEGYTF. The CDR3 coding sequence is TGTGCCAGCATCGCCACAGGGTACGAGGGCTACACCTTC.

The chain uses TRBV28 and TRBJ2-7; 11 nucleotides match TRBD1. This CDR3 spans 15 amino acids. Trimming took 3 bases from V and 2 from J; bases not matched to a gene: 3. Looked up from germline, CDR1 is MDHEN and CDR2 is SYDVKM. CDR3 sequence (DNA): TGTGCCAGCAGTTTGAAGGACAGGGGGCCCTACGAGCAGTACTTC. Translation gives CASSLKDRGPYEQYF. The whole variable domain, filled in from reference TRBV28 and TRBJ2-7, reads DVKVTQSSRYLVKRTGEKVFLECVQDMDHENMFWYRQDPGLGLRLIYFSYDVKMKEKGDIPEGYSVSREKKERFSLILESASTNQTSMYLCASSLKDRGPYEQYFGPGTRLTVT.

The CDR3 region has the DNA TGTGCCAGCAGCTTGACGACAGGGGAAAATTACTATGGCTACACCTTC. This gives the protein CASSLTTGENYYGYTF. The J gene is TRBJ1-2, the V gene TRBV5-6; TRBD1 aligns across 8 bases. Germline CDR1 SGHDT, CDR2 YYEEEE. The trim removed 1 base at V and 3 bases at J, leaving 8 bases unmatched. The CDR3 has 16 residues. Drawing the rest from reference TRBV5-6 and TRBJ1-2, the complete variable domain is DAGVTQSPTHLIKTRGQQVTLRCSPKSGHDTVSWYQQALGQGPQFIFQYYEEEERQRGNFPDRFSGHQFPNYSSELNVNALLLGDSALYLCASSLTTGENYYGYTFGSGTRLTVV.

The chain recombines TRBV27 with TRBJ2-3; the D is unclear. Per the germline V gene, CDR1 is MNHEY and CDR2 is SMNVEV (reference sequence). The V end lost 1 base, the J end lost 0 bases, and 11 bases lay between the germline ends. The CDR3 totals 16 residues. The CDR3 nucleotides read TGTGCCAGCAGTTTATTCTCGTTCACTAGCACAGATACGCAGTATTTT. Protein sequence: CASSLFSFTSTDTQYF.

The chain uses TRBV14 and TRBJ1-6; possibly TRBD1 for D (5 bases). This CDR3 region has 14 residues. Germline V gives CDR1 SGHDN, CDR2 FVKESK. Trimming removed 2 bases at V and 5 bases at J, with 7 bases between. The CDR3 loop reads CASSQFRDNSPLHF. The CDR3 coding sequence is TGTGCCAGCAGCCAATTCAGGGATAATTCACCCCTCCACTTT.

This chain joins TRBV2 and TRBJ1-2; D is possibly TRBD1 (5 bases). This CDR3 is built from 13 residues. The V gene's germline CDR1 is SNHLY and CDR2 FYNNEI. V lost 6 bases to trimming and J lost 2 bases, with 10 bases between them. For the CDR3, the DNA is TGTGCCAGCAGAAGGGACTGGAACTATGGCTACACCTTC. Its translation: CASRRDWNYGYTF.

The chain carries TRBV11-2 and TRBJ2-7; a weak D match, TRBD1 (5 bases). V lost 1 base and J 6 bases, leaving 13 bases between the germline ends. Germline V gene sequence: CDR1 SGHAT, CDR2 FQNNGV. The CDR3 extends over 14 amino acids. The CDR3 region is CASSLGPWGSEQYF. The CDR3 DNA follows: TGTGCCAGCAGCTTAGGGCCATGGGGCTCCGAGCAGTACTTC.

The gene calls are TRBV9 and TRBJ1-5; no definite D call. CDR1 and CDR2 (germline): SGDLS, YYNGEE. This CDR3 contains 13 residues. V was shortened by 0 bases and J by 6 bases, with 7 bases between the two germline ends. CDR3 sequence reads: CASSVGASQPQHF. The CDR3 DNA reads TGTGCCAGCAGCGTAGGGGCCAGTCAGCCCCAGCATTTT.

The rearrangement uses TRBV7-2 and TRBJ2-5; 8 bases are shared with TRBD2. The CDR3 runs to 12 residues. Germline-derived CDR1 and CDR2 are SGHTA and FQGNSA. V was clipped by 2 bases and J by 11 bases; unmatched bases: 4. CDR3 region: CASSLRTSMQYF. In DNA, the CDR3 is TGTGCCAGCAGCTTACGGACTAGCATGCAGTACTTC.

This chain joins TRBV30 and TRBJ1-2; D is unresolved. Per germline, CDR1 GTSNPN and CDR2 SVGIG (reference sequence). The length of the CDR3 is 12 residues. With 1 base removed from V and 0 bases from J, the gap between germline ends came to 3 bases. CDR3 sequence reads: CAWSAANYGYTF. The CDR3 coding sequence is TGTGCCTGGAGTGCCGCTAACTATGGCTACACCTTC.

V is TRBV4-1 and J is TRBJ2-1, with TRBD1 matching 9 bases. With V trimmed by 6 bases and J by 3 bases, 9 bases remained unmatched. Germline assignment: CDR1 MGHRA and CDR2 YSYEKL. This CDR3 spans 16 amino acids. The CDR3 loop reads CASRIAPGQGYNEQFF. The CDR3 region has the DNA TGCGCCAGCAGAATAGCGCCGGGACAGGGCTACAATGAGCAGTTCTTC.

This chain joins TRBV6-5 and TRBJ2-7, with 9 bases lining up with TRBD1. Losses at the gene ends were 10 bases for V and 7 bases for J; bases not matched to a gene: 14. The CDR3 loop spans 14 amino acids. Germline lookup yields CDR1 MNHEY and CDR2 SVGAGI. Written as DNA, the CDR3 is TGTGCCACGGGACCTTTACAGGGGGCGGGAGAGCAGTACTTC. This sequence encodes CATGPLQGAGEQYF.

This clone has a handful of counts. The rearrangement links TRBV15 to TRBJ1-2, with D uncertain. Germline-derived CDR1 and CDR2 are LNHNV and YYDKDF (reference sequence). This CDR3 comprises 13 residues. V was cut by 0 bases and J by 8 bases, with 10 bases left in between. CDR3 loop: CATSRDTGSGYTF. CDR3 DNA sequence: TGTGCCACCAGCAGAGATACGGGATCGGGCTACACCTTC.

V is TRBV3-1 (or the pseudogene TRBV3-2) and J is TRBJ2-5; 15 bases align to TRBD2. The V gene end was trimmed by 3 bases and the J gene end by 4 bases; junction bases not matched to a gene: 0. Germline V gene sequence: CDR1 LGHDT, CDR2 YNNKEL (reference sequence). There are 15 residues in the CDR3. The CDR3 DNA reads TGTGCCAGCAGCCAGGGACTAGCGGGAGGAGAGACCCAGTACTTC. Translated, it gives CASSQGLAGGETQYF.

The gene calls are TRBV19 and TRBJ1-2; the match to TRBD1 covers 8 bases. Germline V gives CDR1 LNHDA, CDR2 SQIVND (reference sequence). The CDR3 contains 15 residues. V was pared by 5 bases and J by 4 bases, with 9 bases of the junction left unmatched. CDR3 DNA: TGTGCCAGTAGTGAAGACAGGGGCAGGACCTATGGCTACACCTTC. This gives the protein CASSEDRGRTYGYTF.

The CDR3 reads CASSSLSGRGGETQYF. Here the CDR3 DNA reads TGTGCCAGCTCCTCCCTTAGCGGGAGGGGCGGTGAGACCCAGTACTTC. The chain carries TRBV18 and TRBJ2-5; TRBD2 matches at 11 bases. V was clipped by 6 bases and J by 5 bases; unmatched bases: 11. The CDR3 is made up of 16 amino acids. Germline V gene sequence: CDR1 KGHSH, CDR2 LQKENI. The complete variable domain, with remaining parts taken from reference TRBV18 and TRBJ2-5, reads NAGVMQNPRHLVRRRGQEARLRCSPMKGHSHVYWYRQLPEEGLKFMVYLQKENIIDESGMPKERFSAEFPKEGPSILRIQQVVRGDSAAYFCASSSLSGRGGETQYFGPGTRLLVL.

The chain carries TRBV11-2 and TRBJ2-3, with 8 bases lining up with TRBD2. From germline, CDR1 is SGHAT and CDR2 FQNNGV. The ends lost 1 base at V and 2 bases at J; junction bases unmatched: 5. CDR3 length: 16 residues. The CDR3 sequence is CASSLGVSGNTDTQYF. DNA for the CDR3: TGTGCCAGCAGCTTAGGGGTTAGCGGGAACACAGATACGCAGTATTTT.

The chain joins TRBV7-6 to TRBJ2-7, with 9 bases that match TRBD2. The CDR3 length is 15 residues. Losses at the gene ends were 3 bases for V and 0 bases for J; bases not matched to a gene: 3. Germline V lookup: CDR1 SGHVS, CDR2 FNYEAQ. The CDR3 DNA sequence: TGTGCCAGCAGCTTGACTAGCGGAAGCTCCTACGAGCAGTACTTC. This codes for CASSLTSGSSYEQYF.

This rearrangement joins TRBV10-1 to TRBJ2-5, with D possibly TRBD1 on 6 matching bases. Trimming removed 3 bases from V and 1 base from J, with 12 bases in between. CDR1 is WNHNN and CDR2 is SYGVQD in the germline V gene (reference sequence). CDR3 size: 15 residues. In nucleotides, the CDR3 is TGCGCCAGCAGTGACAGGGGTATGATCCAAGAGACCCAGTACTTC. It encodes CASSDRGMIQETQYF.